These 10 T cell receptor beta chains came from one sample sequenced in a study of T cells expressing NK-cell markers. TCRdb re-called the 5' RACE reads, yielding one record per CDR3 amino acid sequence without DNA. The table gives roughly 390,000 distinct CDR3 sequences; the top ten clones make up around 11% of it. Sequenced material: blood T cells: a sorted CD56 or NKG2C T cell subset, CD4+ or CD8+ T cells, or bulk PBMC T cells (not recorded which). These receptor sequences come from a woman between 50 and 59 years old in good health.

The rearrangement uses TRBV18 and TRBJ2-3. Germline V gene sequence: CDR1 KGHSH, CDR2 LQKENI. This CDR3 contains 14 residues. The CDR3 region is CASSPTGRKDTQYF. Filled out from reference TRBV18 and TRBJ2-3, the complete variable domain reads NAGVMQNPRHLVRRRGQEARLRCSPMKGHSHVYWYRQLPEEGLKFMVYLQKENIIDESGMPKERFSAEFPKEGPSILRIQQVVRGDSAAYFCASSPTGRKDTQYFGPGTRLTVL.

The rearrangement joins TRBV5-1 to TRBJ2-3. The germline gives CDR1 SGHRS, CDR2 YFSETQ. The CDR3 extends over 15 amino acids. The chain's CDR3 is CASSLSALSTDTQYF.

The chain combines TRBV19 with TRBJ1-1; without DNA, the TCRdb call of TRBD1 cannot be checked. This CDR3 has 15 residues. CDR1 is LNHDA and CDR2 is SQIVND in the germline V gene (reference sequence). The CDR3 reads CASSLITGGGTEAFF.

The chain recombines TRBV11-2 with TRBJ2-1; TCRdb calls TRBD2, which cannot be checked without DNA. This CDR3 contains 14 residues. CDR1 SGHAT and CDR2 FQNNGV come from the germline V gene. The CDR3 region is CASSSLAGGPSAFF.

The chain couples TRBV3-1 to TRBJ2-2; TCRdb reports TRBD1, a call that lacks DNA to check it against. The CDR3 is 14 residues long. Germline V gene sequence: CDR1 LGHDT, CDR2 YNNKEL (reference sequence). The chain's CDR3 is CASSAPLNTGELFF.

CDR3: CASKLAGKANNEQFF. This rearrangement joins TRBV5-1 to TRBJ2-1; TCRdb reports TRBD2, a call that lacks DNA to check it against. The V gene's germline CDR1 is SGHRS and CDR2 YFSETQ. The CDR3 covers 15 residues. Full variable domain (missing parts from reference TRBV5-1 and TRBJ2-1): KAGVTQTPRYLIKTRGQQVTLSCSPISGHRSVSWYQQTPGQGLQFLFEYFSETQRNKGNFPGRFSGRQFSNSRSEMNVSTLELGDSALYLCASKLAGKANNEQFFGPGTRLTVL.

The V and J genes are TRBV5-1 and TRBJ2-5; TCRdb's D call of TRBD2 is untestable without DNA. The germline CDR1 and CDR2 sequences are SGHRS and YFSETQ. The CDR3 runs to 16 residues. This chain's CDR3 is CASSFLETSGSETQYF. Variable domain in full (rest from reference TRBV5-1 and TRBJ2-5): KAGVTQTPRYLIKTRGQQVTLSCSPISGHRSVSWYQQTPGQGLQFLFEYFSETQRNKGNFPGRFSGRQFSNSRSEMNVSTLELGDSALYLCASSFLETSGSETQYFGPGTRLLVL.

The J gene is TRBJ2-3, the V gene TRBV5-1; TCRdb outputs TRBD1, but without DNA this stays unchecked. CDR3 length: 13 amino acids. From germline, CDR1 is SGHRS and CDR2 YFSETQ. The chain's CDR3 is CASSLDGDLKEYF.

The rearrangement uses TRBV27 and TRBJ2-4; absent DNA, TCRdb's TRBD1 call cannot be checked. This CDR3 has 17 amino acids. The V gene's germline CDR1 is MNHEY and CDR2 SMNVEV (reference sequence). CDR3: CASSSPRNRGARNIQYF.

This chain links TRBV5-1 with TRBJ2-2; the D gene TCRdb calls, TRBD1, cannot be checked with no DNA. The CDR3 length is 13 residues. CDR1 SGHRS and CDR2 YFSETQ come from the germline V gene. The CDR3 region is CASSSQGVGELFF.